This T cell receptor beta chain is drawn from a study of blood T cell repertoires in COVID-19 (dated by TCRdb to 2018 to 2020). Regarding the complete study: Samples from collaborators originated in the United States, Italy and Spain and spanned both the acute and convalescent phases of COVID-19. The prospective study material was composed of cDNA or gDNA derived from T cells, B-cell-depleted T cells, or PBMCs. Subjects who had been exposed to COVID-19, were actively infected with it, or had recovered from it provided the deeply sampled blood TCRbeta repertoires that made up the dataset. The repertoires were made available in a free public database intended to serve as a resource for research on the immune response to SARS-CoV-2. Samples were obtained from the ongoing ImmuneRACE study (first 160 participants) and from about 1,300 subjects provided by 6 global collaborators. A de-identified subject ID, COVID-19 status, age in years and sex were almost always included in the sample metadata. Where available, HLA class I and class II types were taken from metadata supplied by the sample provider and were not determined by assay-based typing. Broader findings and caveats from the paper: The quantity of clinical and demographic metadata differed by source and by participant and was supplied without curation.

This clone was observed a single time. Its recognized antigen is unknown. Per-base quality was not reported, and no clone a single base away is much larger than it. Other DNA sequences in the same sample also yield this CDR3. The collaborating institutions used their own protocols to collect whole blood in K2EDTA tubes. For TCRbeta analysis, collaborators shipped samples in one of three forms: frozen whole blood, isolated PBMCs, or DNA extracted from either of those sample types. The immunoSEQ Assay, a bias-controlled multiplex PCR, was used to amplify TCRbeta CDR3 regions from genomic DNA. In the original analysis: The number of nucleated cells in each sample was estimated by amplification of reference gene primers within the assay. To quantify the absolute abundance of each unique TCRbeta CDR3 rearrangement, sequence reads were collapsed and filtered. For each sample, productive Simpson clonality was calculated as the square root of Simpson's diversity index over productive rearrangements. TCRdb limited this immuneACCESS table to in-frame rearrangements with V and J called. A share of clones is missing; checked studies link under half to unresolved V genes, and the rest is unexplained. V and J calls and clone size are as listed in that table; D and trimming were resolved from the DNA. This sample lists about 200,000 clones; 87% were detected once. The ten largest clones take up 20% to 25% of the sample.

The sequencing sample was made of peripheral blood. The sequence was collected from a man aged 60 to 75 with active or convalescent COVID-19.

The CDR3 reads as follows: CASSLDRGGETQYF. The DNA sequence is as follows: TGCGCCAGCAGCTTGGACAGGGGGGGAGAGACCCAGTACTTC. Recombination connected TRBV5-1 to TRBJ2-5; 8 matching bases give a weak D call of TRBD1. The germline V gene sets CDR1 to SGHRS and CDR2 to YFSETQ. The CDR3 measures 14 amino acids from cysteine to phenylalanine. Just the 42-base CDR3 DNA is kept, in frame starting at base 1. V and J lose 0 bases and 4 bases, and a span of 10 bases separates them.